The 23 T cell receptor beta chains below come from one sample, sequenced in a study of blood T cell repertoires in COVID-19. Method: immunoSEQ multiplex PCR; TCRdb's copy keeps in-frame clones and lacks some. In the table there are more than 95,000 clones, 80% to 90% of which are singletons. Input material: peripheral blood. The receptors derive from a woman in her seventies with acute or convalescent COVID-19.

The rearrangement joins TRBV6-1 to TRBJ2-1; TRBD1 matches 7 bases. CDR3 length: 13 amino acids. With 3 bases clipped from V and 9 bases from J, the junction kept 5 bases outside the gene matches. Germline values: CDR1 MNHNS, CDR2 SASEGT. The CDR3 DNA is TGTGCCAGCAGTGACGACAGGGTCAGTGAGCAGTTCTTC. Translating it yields CASSDDRVSEQFF.

The CDR3 reads CASSSAGGANYGYTF. DNA for the CDR3: TGTGCCAGCAGCTCAGCGGGGGGCGCTAACTATGGCTACACCTTC. This sequence joins TRBV5-6 and TRBJ1-2; D possibly corresponds to TRBD1 (6 bases). Germline CDR1 SGHDT, CDR2 YYEEEE. V was shortened by 3 bases and J by 0 bases, with 12 bases between the two germline ends. This CDR3 region has 15 residues.

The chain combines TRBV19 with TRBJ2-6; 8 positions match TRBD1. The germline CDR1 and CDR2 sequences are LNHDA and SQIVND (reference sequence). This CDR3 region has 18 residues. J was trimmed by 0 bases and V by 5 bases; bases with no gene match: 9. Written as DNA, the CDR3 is TGTGCCAGTAGTCCGCGACAGGGGCAGAGCTCTGGGGCCAACGTCCTGACTTTC. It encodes CASSPRQGQSSGANVLTF. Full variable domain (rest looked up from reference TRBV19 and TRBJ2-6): DGGITQSPKYLFRKEGQNVTLSCEQNLNHDAMYWYRQDPGQGLRLIYYSQIVNDFQKGDIAEGYSVSREKKESFPLTVTSAQKNPTAFYLCASSPRQGQSSGANVLTFGAGSRLTVL.

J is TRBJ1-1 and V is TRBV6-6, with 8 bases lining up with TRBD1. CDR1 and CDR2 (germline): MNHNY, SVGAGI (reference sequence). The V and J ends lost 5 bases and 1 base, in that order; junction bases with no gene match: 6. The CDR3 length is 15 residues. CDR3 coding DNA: TGTGCCAGCAGTGCTCTGGACAGGGAGAACACTGAAGCTTTCTTT. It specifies CASSALDRENTEAFF.

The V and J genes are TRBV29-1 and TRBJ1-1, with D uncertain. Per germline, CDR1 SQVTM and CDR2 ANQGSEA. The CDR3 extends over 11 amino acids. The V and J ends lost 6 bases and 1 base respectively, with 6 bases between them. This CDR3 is CSVQANTEAFF. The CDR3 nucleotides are TGCAGCGTGCAAGCGAACACTGAAGCTTTCTTT.

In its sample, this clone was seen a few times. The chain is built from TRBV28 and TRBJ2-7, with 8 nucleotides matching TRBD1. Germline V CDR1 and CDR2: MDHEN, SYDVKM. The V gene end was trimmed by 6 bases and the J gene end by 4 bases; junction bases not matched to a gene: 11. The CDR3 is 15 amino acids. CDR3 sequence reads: CASSLLTGGLYEQYF. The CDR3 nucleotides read TGTGCCAGCAGCCTCCTAACAGGGGGGTTATACGAGCAGTACTTC. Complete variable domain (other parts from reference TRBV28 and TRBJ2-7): DVKVTQSSRYLVKRTGEKVFLECVQDMDHENMFWYRQDPGLGLRLIYFSYDVKMKEKGDIPEGYSVSREKKERFSLILESASTNQTSMYLCASSLLTGGLYEQYFGPGTRLTVT.

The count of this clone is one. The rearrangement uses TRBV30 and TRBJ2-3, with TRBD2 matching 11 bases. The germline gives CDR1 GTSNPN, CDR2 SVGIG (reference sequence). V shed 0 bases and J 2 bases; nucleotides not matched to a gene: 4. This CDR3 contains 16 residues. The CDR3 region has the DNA TGTGCCTGGAGTGTAGGACTAGCGGGCTTCACAGATACGCAGTATTTT. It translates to CAWSVGLAGFTDTQYF.

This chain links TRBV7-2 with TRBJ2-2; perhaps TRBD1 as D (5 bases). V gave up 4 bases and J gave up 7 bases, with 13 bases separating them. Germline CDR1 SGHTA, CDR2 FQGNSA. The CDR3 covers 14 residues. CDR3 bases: TGTGCCAGCAGCTCAGGGCCGAGAAGCGGGGAGCTGTTTTTT. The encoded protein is CASSSGPRSGELFF.

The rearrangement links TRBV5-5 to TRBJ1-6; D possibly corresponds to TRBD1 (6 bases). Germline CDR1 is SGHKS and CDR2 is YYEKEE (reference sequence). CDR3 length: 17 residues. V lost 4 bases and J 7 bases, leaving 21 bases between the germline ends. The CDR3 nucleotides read TGTGCCAGCAGCCCTAGACAGGCCGCGGGCGGAAATTCACCCCTCCACTTT. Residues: CASSPRQAAGGNSPLHF.

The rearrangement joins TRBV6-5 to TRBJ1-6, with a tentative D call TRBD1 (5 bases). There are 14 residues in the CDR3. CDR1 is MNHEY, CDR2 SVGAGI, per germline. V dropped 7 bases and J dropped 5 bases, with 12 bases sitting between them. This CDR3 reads CASNREGNNSPLHF. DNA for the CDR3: TGTGCCAGCAACCGGGAGGGGAATAATTCACCCCTCCACTTT.

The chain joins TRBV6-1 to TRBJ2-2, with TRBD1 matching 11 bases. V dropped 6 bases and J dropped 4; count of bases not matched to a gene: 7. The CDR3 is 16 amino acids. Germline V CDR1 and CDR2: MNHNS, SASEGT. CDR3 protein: CASRELGQGGTGELFF. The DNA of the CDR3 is TGTGCCAGCAGGGAACTGGGACAGGGGGGCACCGGGGAGCTGTTTTTT.

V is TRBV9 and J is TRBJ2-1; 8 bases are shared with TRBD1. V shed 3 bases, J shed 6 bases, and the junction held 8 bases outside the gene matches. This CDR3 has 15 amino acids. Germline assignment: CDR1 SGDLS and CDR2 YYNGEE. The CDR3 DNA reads TGTGCCAGCAGCGAGCAGGGGGCAGACTTCAATGAGCAGTTCTTC. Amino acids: CASSEQGADFNEQFF.

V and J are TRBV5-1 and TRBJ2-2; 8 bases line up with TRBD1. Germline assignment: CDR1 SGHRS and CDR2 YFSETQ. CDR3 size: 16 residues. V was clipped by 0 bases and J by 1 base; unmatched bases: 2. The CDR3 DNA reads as TGCGCCAGCAGCTTGGGACAGGGGCGGAACACCGGGGAGCTGTTTTTT. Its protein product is CASSLGQGRNTGELFF.

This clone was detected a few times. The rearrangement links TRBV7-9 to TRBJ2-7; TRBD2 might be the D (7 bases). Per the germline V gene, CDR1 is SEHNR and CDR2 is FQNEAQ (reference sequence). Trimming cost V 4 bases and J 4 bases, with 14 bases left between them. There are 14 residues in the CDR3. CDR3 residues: CASSWDTGRYEQYF. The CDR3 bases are TGTGCCAGCAGCTGGGACACCGGGAGGTACGAGCAGTACTTC.

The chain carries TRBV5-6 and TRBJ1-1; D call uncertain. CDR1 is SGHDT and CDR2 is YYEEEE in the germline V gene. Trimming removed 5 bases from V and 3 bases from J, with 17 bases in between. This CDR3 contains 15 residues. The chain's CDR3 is CASRIRVRAHTEAFF. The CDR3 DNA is TGTGCCAGCAGAATCCGGGTGAGGGCGCACACTGAAGCTTTCTTT.

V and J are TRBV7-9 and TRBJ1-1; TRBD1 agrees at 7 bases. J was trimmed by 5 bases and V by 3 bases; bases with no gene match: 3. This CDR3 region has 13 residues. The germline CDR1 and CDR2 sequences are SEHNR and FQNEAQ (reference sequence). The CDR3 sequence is CASSFQGGTEAFF. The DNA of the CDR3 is TGTGCCAGCAGCTTCCAGGGGGGAACTGAAGCTTTCTTT. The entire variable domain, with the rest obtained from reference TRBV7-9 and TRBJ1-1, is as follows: DTGVSQNPRHKITKRGQNVTFRCDPISEHNRLYWYRQTLGQGPEFLTYFQNEAQLEKSRLLSDRFSAERPKGSFSTLEIQRTEQGDSAMYLCASSFQGGTEAFFGQGTRLTVV.

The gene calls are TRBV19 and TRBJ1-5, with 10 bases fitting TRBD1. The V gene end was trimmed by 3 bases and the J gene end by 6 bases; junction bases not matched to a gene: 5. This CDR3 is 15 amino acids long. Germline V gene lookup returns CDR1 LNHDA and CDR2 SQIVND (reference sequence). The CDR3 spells CASSILGQGSQPQHF. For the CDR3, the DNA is TGTGCCAGTAGTATTCTGGGACAGGGGAGTCAGCCCCAGCATTTT.

The CDR3 DNA is TGTGCCAGCAGGACGTCCGGGACAGGGGGATTTTTGCAGTACTTC. It encodes CASRTSGTGGFLQYF. The genes are TRBV27 and TRBJ2-7; 11 bases are a match to TRBD1. Germline-derived CDR1 and CDR2 are MNHEY and SMNVEV (reference sequence). Trimming at V came to 6 bases and at J to 9 bases, leaving 13 bases not matched to a gene. CDR3 length: 15 residues.

DNA of the CDR3: TGTGCCACCACCCATCCAGGAATCAAAGAGACCCAGTACTTC. This translates into CATTHPGIKETQYF. The genes are TRBV28 and TRBJ2-5; D unresolved. The CDR3 extends over 14 amino acids. V was shortened by 10 bases and J by 3 bases, with 18 bases between the two germline ends. Germline loops: CDR1 MDHEN, CDR2 SYDVKM.

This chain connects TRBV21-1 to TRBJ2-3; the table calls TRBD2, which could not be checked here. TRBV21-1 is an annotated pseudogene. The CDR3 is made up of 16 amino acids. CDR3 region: CASSKGTSGPSDTQYF. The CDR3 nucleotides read TGTGCCAGCAGCAAAGGAACTAGCGGTCCCTCAGATACGCAGTATTTT.

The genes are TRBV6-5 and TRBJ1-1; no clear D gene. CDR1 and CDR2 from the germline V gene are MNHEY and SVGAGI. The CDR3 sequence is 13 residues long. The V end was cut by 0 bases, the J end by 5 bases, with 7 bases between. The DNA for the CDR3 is TGTGCCAGCAGTTACTCACGGGGTACTGAAGCTTTCTTT. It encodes CASSYSRGTEAFF.

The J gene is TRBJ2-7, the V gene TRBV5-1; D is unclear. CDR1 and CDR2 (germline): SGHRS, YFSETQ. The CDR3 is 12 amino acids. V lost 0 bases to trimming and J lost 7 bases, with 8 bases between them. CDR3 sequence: CASSLDFVEQYF. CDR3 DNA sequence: TGCGCCAGCAGCTTGGACTTCGTTGAGCAGTACTTC. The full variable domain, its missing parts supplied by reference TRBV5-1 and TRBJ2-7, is KAGVTQTPRYLIKTRGQQVTLSCSPISGHRSVSWYQQTPGQGLQFLFEYFSETQRNKGNFPGRFSGRQFSNSRSEMNVSTLELGDSALYLCASSLDFVEQYFGPGTRLTVT.

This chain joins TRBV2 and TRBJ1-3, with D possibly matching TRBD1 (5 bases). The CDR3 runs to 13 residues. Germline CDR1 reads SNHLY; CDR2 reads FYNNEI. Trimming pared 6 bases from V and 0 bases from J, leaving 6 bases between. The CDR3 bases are TGTGCCAGCAGGGACACCTCTGGAAACACCATATATTTT. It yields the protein CASRDTSGNTIYF.